This T cell receptor beta chain was identified during a study of CD8+ T cells in alopecia areata (dated by TCRdb to between 2017 and 2018). Turning to the overall study: The treated patients, all with moderate-to-severe alopecia areata, were enrolled in an open-label pilot trial of oral tofacitinib given at 5 to 10 mg twice daily. For the treated patients, the SALT score, which quantifies what percentage of scalp surface area is affected, served as the measure of disease severity. Human TCRbeta sequencing covered scalp tissue and sorted CD4+ and CD8+ peripheral blood T cells from patchy and totalis/universalis alopecia areata patients and healthy controls. High-throughput TCRbeta sequencing was used to examine T cell clonal expansion in alopecia areata in both the C3H/HeJ mouse model and human patients. Tofacitinib was administered for 6 to 18 months, and 6 months of follow-up off drug were then conducted to assess delayed response and recurrence. Patients on tofacitinib were biopsied at baseline and after 4 and 24 weeks of treatment, and several of the patients also had a later scalp biopsy. Scalp clonality was compared among normal scalp (n=4), patchy alopecia areata scalp (n=8), and alopecia totalis/universalis scalp (n=8). RNA came from the PAXgene miRNA kit for fixed scalp, the miRNeasy kit for PBMCs, and the RNeasy kit for mouse skin. immunoSEQ multiplex PCR using 35 Vbeta forward primers and 13 Jbeta reverse primers was used to amplify TCRbeta CDR3 regions.

Findings and caveats that apply to the study as a whole: With tofacitinib, both scalp clonality and the number of expanded CD8+ clones among the top 100 scalp clones went down significantly. Many expanded lesional clones persisted in scalp and blood during tofacitinib treatment, which may partly explain relapse after stopping treatment. Unlike mouse skin, where gammadelta T cells dominate, normal human skin contains resident alphabeta T cells that get sequenced too, which complicates analysis of the scalp TCR repertoire. Because the treated cohort was small and included a single nonresponder, larger studies are needed to assess links between baseline CD8+ expansion and response. Compared with normal scalp, lesional scalp, particularly in alopecia totalis/universalis, had higher clonality and more expanded CD8+ clones, which suggests antigenic drive. Compared with mice, TCR sequences shared between patients were less clear, possibly partly because of HLA diversity across the patient population.

Receptor amplification or capture employed the immunoSEQ multiplex PCR assay. To provide template for TCR sequencing, every sample had RNA extracted and reverse transcribed into cDNA. SuperScript III was used to make first-strand cDNA, primed with a 2:1 mix of oligo-dT and random hexamers. A synthetic immune receptor repertoire was used to gauge amplification bias, and whatever bias remained was removed computationally. The authors' pipeline ran thus. Raw reads were preprocessed to remove errors, and CDR3 was defined according to IMGT conventions as the region from the conserved cysteine to phenylalanine. Clonality was computed by normalizing Shannon entropy by log2 of the number of productive unique TCRs and subtracting the result from 1. Whether scalp clones were CD4 or CD8 was inferred by matching scalp TCRbeta sequences against CD4 and CD8 repertoires sorted from blood. The table comes from immuneACCESS by way of TCRdb, which keeps in-frame sequences with V and J called. Part of the clones is missing from these tables; in studies checked, under half for an unresolved V gene and the rest for unknown reasons. V and J calls and clone size come straight from that table; D and trimming were deduced from the DNA. Here the sample has more than 200,000 clones; approximately 40% occur a single time. 2% to 3% of the sample goes to the ten largest clones.

The sample's treatment or condition label, decoded: oral pan-JAK inhibitor, 5-10 mg twice daily. From alopecia areata patients, peripheral blood was collected along with lesional scalp punch biopsies. PBMCs were separated by density centrifugation and stained for CD3, CD4 and CD8, after which CD4+ and CD8+ T cells were sorted on a FACSAria. The germline V gene specifies MGHDK as CDR1 and SYGVNS as CDR2. V trim: 8 bases; J trim: 2 bases; unmatched bases: 4. The CDR3 goes from the cysteine to the phenylalanine over 13 residues. Only CDR3 DNA is held: 39 bases, read in frame from base 1. The count of this clone is one. Its antigen is not yet known. Base qualities were left out, and no much larger clone turns up one base away.

The chain was built from TRBV25-1 and TRBJ2-7; TRBD2 aligns with 9 central bases. The sequence was collected from a human donor with alopecia areata. The material sequenced was CD4+ T cells sorted from blood, taken at approximately week 36, from a patient treated with tofacitinib. The CDR3 loop reads CASAPSGTYEQYF. The nucleotide sequence is given as TGTGCCAGCGCCCCTAGCGGGACCTACGAGCAGTACTTC.